The rows below give T cell receptor beta chains drawn from one sample of a study of lymphopenia after photon versus proton radiotherapy. This table comes from immunoSEQ multiplex PCR, and its TCRdb copy is limited to in-frame clones, with some not included. Here the sample spans roughly 22,000 clones, around four fifths being singletons. The sequencing used peripheral blood, collected from a patient treated with proton-based radiotherapy. These receptors were obtained from a woman in her seventies with pancreatic cancer. Each CDR3 is given with its conserved first and last residue. D genes are given only for firm matches. The size of a clone is reported for some rows only, either as once, few or many, or as a class for expanded clones.

J gene: TRBJ1-2; clone size: NA; D gene: TRBD1; V gene: TRBV2; CDR3 protein: CASDRDRTLYGYTF; CDR3 DNA: TGTGCCAGCGACCGGGACAGAACCCTCTATGGCTACACCTTC
J gene: TRBJ1-3; clone size: few; D gene: TRBD1; V gene: TRBV6-6; CDR3 protein: CASSSGTGSSGNTIYF; CDR3 DNA: TGTGCCAGCAGTTCCGGGACAGGGAGCTCTGGAAACACCATATATTTT
J gene: TRBJ2-7; clone size: NA; D gene: NA; V gene: TRBV27; CDR3 protein: CASSFEGSAYEQYF; CDR3 DNA: TGTGCCAGCAGTTTTGAGGGGAGCGCCTACGAGCAGTACTTC
J gene: TRBJ2-1; clone size: NA; D gene: TRBD2; V gene: TRBV7-2; CDR3 protein: CASSLPGGRARNEQFF; CDR3 DNA: TGTGCCAGCAGCTTACCCGGCGGGAGGGCTAGGAATGAGCAGTTCTTC
J gene: TRBJ2-3; clone size: NA; D gene: NA; V gene: TRBV19; CDR3 protein: CASSSRASSLTDTQYF; CDR3 DNA: TGTGCCAGTAGCTCCCGGGCGAGTTCTTTAACAGATACGCAGTATTTT
J gene: TRBJ1-1; clone size: NA; D gene: TRBD1; V gene: TRBV5-1; CDR3 protein: CASSPTGINTEAFF; CDR3 DNA: TGCGCCAGCAGCCCGACAGGGATTAACACTGAAGCTTTCTTT
J gene: TRBJ1-1; clone size: NA; D gene: TRBD1; V gene: TRBV28; CDR3 protein: CASSPGGNPEAFF; CDR3 DNA: TGTGCCAGCAGTCCAGGGGGGAACCCTGAAGCTTTCTTT
J gene: TRBJ2-7; clone size: NA; D gene: NA; V gene: TRBV5-1; CDR3 protein: CASSVTGTTYTYEQYF; CDR3 DNA: TGCGCCAGCAGCGTTACCGGGACAACATACACCTACGAGCAGTACTTC
J gene: TRBJ2-5; clone size: NA; D gene: NA; V gene: TRBV19; CDR3 protein: CASRSAGSEYQETQYF; CDR3 DNA: TGTGCCAGTAGGTCGGCCGGGTCCGAGTACCAAGAGACCCAGTACTTC
J gene: TRBJ2-1; clone size: NA; D gene: TRBD2; V gene: TRBV7-3; CDR3 protein: CASSSLAGGSYNEQFF; CDR3 DNA: TGTGCCAGCAGCTCACTAGCGGGAGGATCTTACAATGAGCAGTTCTTC
J gene: TRBJ1-1; clone size: NA; D gene: TRBD1; V gene: TRBV4-2; CDR3 protein: CASRSDRVGTEAFF; CDR3 DNA: TGTGCCAGCAGGTCCGACAGGGTCGGAACTGAAGCTTTCTTT
J gene: TRBJ2-1; clone size: NA; D gene: NA; V gene: TRBV6-1; CDR3 protein: CASSLERDTYNEQFF; CDR3 DNA: TGTGCCAGCAGCCTTGAGCGGGACACCTACAATGAGCAGTTCTTC
J gene: TRBJ2-7; clone size: NA; D gene: NA; V gene: TRBV5-5; CDR3 protein: CASSWGNYEQYF; CDR3 DNA: TGTGCCAGCAGCTGGGGCAACTACGAGCAGTACTTC
J gene: TRBJ2-1; clone size: NA; D gene: NA; V gene: TRBV4-3; CDR3 protein: CASSQVRISEQFF; CDR3 DNA: TGCGCCAGCAGCCAAGTAAGGATTTCAGAGCAGTTCTTC
J gene: TRBJ2-5; clone size: NA; D gene: TRBD2; V gene: TRBV18; CDR3 protein: CASSPLLAGDLVETQYF; CDR3 DNA: TGTGCCAGCTCACCCCTCCTAGCGGGAGATTTGGTTGAGACCCAGTACTTC
J gene: TRBJ1-5; clone size: few; D gene: TRBD1; V gene: TRBV28; CDR3 protein: CASRKRTGVSNQPQHF; CDR3 DNA: TGTGCCAGCAGAAAAAGGACAGGGGTAAGCAATCAGCCCCAGCATTTT
J gene: TRBJ2-1; clone size: once; D gene: TRBD2; V gene: TRBV5-1; CDR3 protein: CASSLEGGRAYNEQFF; CDR3 DNA: TGCGCCAGCAGCTTGGAAGGCGGGAGGGCCTACAATGAGCAGTTCTTC
J gene: TRBJ2-5; clone size: NA; D gene: NA; V gene: TRBV6-5; CDR3 protein: CASRGSAGQTQYF; CDR3 DNA: TGTGCCAGCAGAGGATCCGCCGGCCAGACCCAGTACTTC
J gene: TRBJ1-2; clone size: few; D gene: NA; V gene: TRBV9; CDR3 protein: CASSVLQGGYTF; CDR3 DNA: TGTGCCAGCAGCGTGCTTCAGGGTGGCTACACCTTC
J gene: TRBJ1-2; clone size: NA; D gene: NA; V gene: TRBV7-2; CDR3 protein: CASSFADRNYGYTF; CDR3 DNA: TGTGCCAGCAGCTTCGCAGACAGGAACTATGGCTACACCTTC
J gene: TRBJ2-4; clone size: few; D gene: NA; V gene: TRBV4-1; CDR3 protein: CASSQDTRGGKNIQYF; CDR3 DNA: TGCGCCAGCAGCCAAGATACCAGGGGGGGTAAAAACATTCAGTACTTC
J gene: TRBJ1-4; clone size: NA; D gene: TRBD1; V gene: TRBV7-8; CDR3 protein: CASSPGTGDEKLFF; CDR3 DNA: TGTGCCAGCAGCCCCGGGACAGGGGACGAAAAACTGTTTTTT
J gene: TRBJ1-5; clone size: NA; D gene: NA; V gene: TRBV9; CDR3 protein: CARSGLNSNQPQHF; CDR3 DNA: TGTGCCAGATCGGGGCTAAATAGCAATCAGCCCCAGCATTTT
J gene: TRBJ2-1; clone size: few; D gene: NA; V gene: TRBV6-5; CDR3 protein: CASSYRTGLQNEQFF; CDR3 DNA: TGTGCCAGCAGTTATAGAACAGGCCTCCAAAATGAGCAGTTCTTC